The 30 T cell receptor beta chains listed next were all sequenced from one sample in a study of cytomegalovirus exposure and HLA in healthy donors listed by TCRdb under 2017. The library was generated by the immunoSEQ multiplex PCR assay. The multiplex PCR relied on a mix of 60 forward primers for TCR Vbeta segments and 13 reverse primers for TCR Jbeta segments. This is the immuneACCESS table as TCRdb keeps it, with only in-frame sequences that have V and J called. A part of the clones is gone; compared with another copy, unresolved V genes explain less than half, and the rest is unexplained. Here the sample has roughly 110,000 clones; more than 60% occur a single time. Roughly 3.9% of the sample is held by the ten biggest clonotypes. Sequencing was performed on PBMCs. The receptor source for this set is a man between 60 and 75 years old in good health and CMV-seronegative.

This clone was seen a single time. The J gene is TRBJ2-1, the V gene TRBV30; D uncertain. Germline values: CDR1 GTSNPN, CDR2 SVGIG (reference sequence). The CDR3 contains 14 residues. Deletions cut 0 bases from V and 6 bases from J, with 12 bases between. CDR3 sequence reads: CAWSVQIAGNEQFF. DNA for the CDR3: TGTGCCTGGAGTGTACAGATTGCCGGCAATGAGCAGTTCTTC. Filled out from reference TRBV30 and TRBJ2-1, the complete variable domain reads SQTIHQWPATLVQPVGSPLSLECTVEGTSNPNLYWYRQAAGRGLQLLFYSVGIGQISSEVPQNLSASRPQDRQFILSSKKLLLSDSGFYLCAWSVQIAGNEQFFGPGTRLTVL.

The genes are TRBV7-9 and TRBJ2-7, with 7 bases matching TRBD1. The length of the CDR3 is 14 residues. The V segment lost 7 bases and the J segment 3 bases; nucleotides outside the gene matches: 9. The germline V gene encodes CDR1 SEHNR and CDR2 FQNEAQ (reference sequence). CDR3 DNA sequence: TGTGCCAGCACCTCCGGGACAGAGAACTACGAGCAGTACGTC. Protein sequence: CASTSGTENYEQYV.

The sample holds a few counts of this clone. The gene calls are TRBV23-1 and TRBJ2-1, with a weak D call TRBD1 (6 bases). TRBV23-1 is sorted into the ORF group, with uncertain function. V was clipped by 3 bases and J by 5 bases, with 20 bases between them. The CDR3 is 17 residues long. The CDR3 DNA is TGCGCCAGCAGTCACCATCTGGGACAAAGGGGAGACAATGAGCAGTTCTTC. Its protein is CASSHHLGQRGDNEQFF.

The chain is built from TRBV7-9 and TRBJ1-1; 7 nucleotides line up with TRBD1. The CDR3 runs to 14 residues. V lost 7 bases to trimming and J lost 0 bases; unmatched junction nucleotides: 5. Germline CDR1 and CDR2: SEHNR and FQNEAQ (reference sequence). The CDR3 DNA sequence: TGTGCCAGCAATCCGGGACAGATGAACACTGAAGCTTTCTTT. Translation gives CASNPGQMNTEAFF.

The V call is TRBV11-3, the J call TRBJ1-1; D is possibly TRBD1 (5 bases). The CDR3 runs to 13 residues. Germline CDR1 is SGHNT and CDR2 is YENEEA. Trimming removed 8 bases at V and 4 bases at J, with 14 bases between. The CDR3 region is CASAKGLGTEAFF. The DNA for the CDR3 is TGTGCCAGCGCCAAGGGGTTGGGCACTGAAGCTTTCTTT.

The chain combines TRBV4-3 with TRBJ2-3; 8 bases match TRBD1. The CDR3 is 13 amino acids. Germline V lookup: CDR1 LGHNA, CDR2 YSLEER. Trimming took 10 bases from V and 1 from J; bases not matched to a gene: 4. The CDR3: CATSGQGTDTQYF. The CDR3 DNA follows: TGCGCCACCTCGGGACAGGGCACAGATACGCAGTATTTT.

This rearrangement joins TRBV6-5 to TRBJ2-2, with D unclear. The ends were cut back, 0 bases at V and 9 bases at J, with 14 bases in the middle. Germline lookup yields CDR1 MNHEY and CDR2 SVGAGI. This CDR3 has 15 residues. Written as DNA, the CDR3 is TGTGCCAGCAGTTACTCCCCGACTCCCGGCCGGGAGCTGTTTTTT. Protein: CASSYSPTPGRELFF.

In its sample, this clone was seen once. The chain recombines TRBV5-1 with TRBJ2-7; 9 bases map to TRBD2. This CDR3 spans 17 amino acids. Trimming at V came to 4 bases and at J to 7 bases, leaving 18 bases not matched to a gene. Germline CDR1 reads SGHRS; CDR2 reads YFSETQ. This CDR3 is CASSPGDSGGPLGEQYV. DNA of the CDR3: TGCGCCAGCAGCCCCGGGGATAGCGGGGGACCTTTGGGGGAGCAGTACGTC.

V is TRBV29-1 and J is TRBJ1-5, with 7 positions matching TRBD1. Germline V gene data show CDR1 as SQVTM and CDR2 as ANQGSEA. After removal of 8 bases from V and 1 base from J, the junction contained 8 bases not matched to a gene. This CDR3 is built from 14 residues. CDR3 bases: TGCAGCCCAGACAGGGACGGGAGCAATCAGCCCCAGCATTTT. This translates into CSPDRDGSNQPQHF.

Remarks on this clone: Other DNA sequences in the same sample also yield this CDR3. The J gene is TRBJ2-3, the V gene TRBV2, with TRBD2 matching 11 bases. After removal of 9 bases from V and 0 bases from J, the junction contained 2 bases not matched to a gene. CDR3 length: 14 amino acids. Germline CDR1 and CDR2: SNHLY and FYNNEI. The CDR3: CASRLAGSTDTQYF. DNA for the CDR3: TGTGCCAGTCGACTAGCGGGGAGCACAGATACGCAGTATTTT.

This clone was counted once. The rearrangement links TRBV18 to TRBJ2-2; 7 bases fit TRBD1. The CDR3 loop spans 15 amino acids. Germline CDR1 KGHSH, CDR2 LQKENI. The ends lost 1 base at V and 4 bases at J; junction bases unmatched: 3. For the CDR3, the DNA is TGTGCCAGCTCACCACGGGACAGCTCCACCGGGGAGCTGTTTTTT. It yields the protein CASSPRDSSTGELFF.

The chain combines TRBV5-1 with TRBJ2-3, with 10 bases matching TRBD2. This CDR3 contains 16 residues. Germline trimming cut 0 bases from V and 3 bases from J; bases unmatched to any gene: 4. Per the germline V gene, CDR1 is SGHRS and CDR2 is YFSETQ. This CDR3 reads CASSLGSGGVTDTQYF. Written as DNA, the CDR3 is TGCGCCAGCAGCTTGGGAAGCGGGGGGGTAACAGATACGCAGTATTTT. The full variable domain, in which reference TRBV5-1 and TRBJ2-3 provide the parts outside the CDR3, is KAGVTQTPRYLIKTRGQQVTLSCSPISGHRSVSWYQQTPGQGLQFLFEYFSETQRNKGNFPGRFSGRQFSNSRSEMNVSTLELGDSALYLCASSLGSGGVTDTQYFGPGTRLTVL.

This clone was seen a few times. This chain uses TRBV29-1 with TRBJ1-2; TRBD1 aligns across 10 bases. The CDR3 spans 16 residues. CDR1 and CDR2 (germline): SQVTM, ANQGSEA. The V and J ends lost 3 bases and 4 bases, in that order; junction bases with no gene match: 11. This chain's CDR3 is CSVDAGQGEPFYGYTF. In DNA, the CDR3 is TGCAGCGTTGATGCCGGACAGGGGGAGCCGTTCTATGGCTACACCTTC.

The chain carries TRBV5-1 and TRBJ2-2, with 9 positions matching TRBD1. CDR3 size: 14 residues. Per germline, CDR1 SGHRS and CDR2 YFSETQ. Germline trimming cut 5 bases from V and 7 bases from J; bases unmatched to any gene: 6. The CDR3 loop reads CASSDRGEIGELFF. The CDR3 DNA reads TGCGCCAGCAGTGACAGGGGGGAGATCGGGGAGCTGTTTTTT.

CDR3 nucleotides: TGTGCCAGCAGCGGAGCCGTTAATACGCAGTATTTT. Protein: CASSGAVNTQYF. The gene calls are TRBV5-4 and TRBJ2-3; D uncertain. The germline V gene encodes CDR1 SGHNT and CDR2 YYREEE (reference sequence). The CDR3 is made up of 12 amino acids. V was cut by 4 bases and J by 7 bases, with 10 bases left in between.

The table lists this clone with a few counts. V is TRBV19 and J is TRBJ1-5, with 11 bases identical to TRBD1. After removal of 5 bases from V and 7 bases from J, the junction contained 7 bases not matched to a gene. Germline CDR1 reads LNHDA; CDR2 reads SQIVND (reference sequence). CDR3 length: 15 amino acids. CDR3 in DNA: TGTGCCAGTAGTCGGGGGACAGGGGGTGGGCAGCCCCAGCATTTT. This gives the protein CASSRGTGGGQPQHF.

CDR3 sequence: CASRAGGYNSPLHF. In nucleotides, the CDR3 is TGTGCCAGCAGAGCCGGGGGCTATAATTCACCCCTCCACTTT. The rearrangement joins TRBV28 to TRBJ1-6; D is possibly TRBD1 (5 bases). This CDR3 contains 14 residues. Trimming removed 6 bases at V and 3 bases at J, with 9 bases between. Germline V gene lookup returns CDR1 MDHEN and CDR2 SYDVKM.

The chain employs TRBV5-6 and TRBJ1-5; D is ambiguous. Germline V gene sequence: CDR1 SGHDT, CDR2 YYEEEE. The CDR3 loop spans 17 amino acids. V lost 4 bases to trimming and J lost 4 bases, with 21 bases between them. CDR3 sequence (DNA): TGTGCCAGCAGCCAGACCGGCGGGGATCTTTCAAATCAGCCCCAGCATTTT. Its protein product is CASSQTGGDLSNQPQHF.

The chain links TRBV19 to TRBJ1-1; D ambiguous. CDR1 and CDR2 (germline): LNHDA, SQIVND (reference sequence). The CDR3 is 14 amino acids. Trimming took off 3 bases at V and 6 bases at J, with 14 bases between the two ends. CDR3 protein: CASSIQPGGAEAFF. The CDR3 DNA reads TGTGCCAGTAGTATTCAACCCGGAGGCGCTGAAGCTTTCTTT.

The chain combines TRBV30 with TRBJ2-1, with 7 bases identical to TRBD1. The CDR3 loop spans 15 amino acids. CDR1 is GTSNPN and CDR2 is SVGIG in the germline V gene (reference sequence). V was clipped by 2 bases and J by 7 bases; unmatched bases: 11. CDR3 nucleotide sequence: TGTGCCTGGAGTCCTAGGGGGCAGCTTTGGAATGAGCAGTTCTTC. It specifies CAWSPRGQLWNEQFF.

This clone has only a few counts. This sequence joins TRBV15 and TRBJ1-1; TRBD1 might be the D (6 bases). CDR1 and CDR2 from the germline V gene are LNHNV and YYDKDF (reference sequence). V lost 0 bases to trimming and J lost 5 bases, with 13 bases between them. The CDR3 loop spans 15 amino acids. As DNA, the CDR3 is TGTGCCACCAGCAGAGATAGGGCGGGGGCTACTGAAGCTTTCTTT. It translates to CATSRDRAGATEAFF.

This clone came up once. The J gene is TRBJ2-7, the V gene TRBV10-1, with TRBD1 identical over 8 bases. The CDR3 contains 16 residues. CDR1 is WNHNN, CDR2 SYGVQD, per germline (reference sequence). The junction had 10 bases not matched to a gene; V was cut back by 4 bases and J by 2 bases. The CDR3 loop reads CASSGGTGPVPYEQYF. The CDR3 nucleotides are TGCGCCAGCAGTGGGGGGACAGGCCCGGTCCCCTACGAGCAGTACTTC.

The table lists this clone with a few counts. The chain recombines TRBV28 with TRBJ1-5, with 9 bases matching TRBD1. CDR1 and CDR2 (germline): MDHEN, SYDVKM. The CDR3 runs 15 residues. V shed 1 base, J shed 6 bases, and the junction held 4 bases outside the gene matches. CDR3 nucleotides: TGTGCCAGCAGTTTATATGGACAGGGGATTCAGCCCCAGCATTTT. The encoded protein is CASSLYGQGIQPQHF. The full variable domain, in which reference TRBV28 and TRBJ1-5 provide the parts outside the CDR3, is DVKVTQSSRYLVKRTGEKVFLECVQDMDHENMFWYRQDPGLGLRLIYFSYDVKMKEKGDIPEGYSVSREKKERFSLILESASTNQTSMYLCASSLYGQGIQPQHFGDGTRLSIL.

This chain links TRBV6-6 with TRBJ2-2; D perhaps matches TRBD1 (5 bases). CDR1 is MNHNY, CDR2 SVGAGI, per germline (reference sequence). The length of the CDR3 is 16 residues. V was trimmed by 6 bases and J by 3 bases, leaving 17 bases between them. This CDR3 reads CASSLQYRSDTGELFF. DNA of the CDR3: TGTGCCAGCAGCCTGCAGTACAGGTCGGACACCGGGGAGCTGTTTTTT.

The V call is TRBV29-1, the J call TRBJ2-5; possibly TRBD2 for D (6 bases). V was trimmed by 6 bases and J by 4 bases, leaving 21 bases between them. From germline, CDR1 is SQVTM and CDR2 ANQGSEA. This CDR3 spans 15 amino acids. The CDR3 loop is CSVFSPGTARETQYF. CDR3 coding DNA: TGCAGCGTATTTAGCCCCGGGACTGCCCGAGAGACCCAGTACTTC. The variable domain in full, with the rest retrieved from reference TRBV29-1 and TRBJ2-5, is SAVISQKPSRDICQRGTSLTIQCQVDSQVTMMFWYRQQPGQSLTLIATANQGSEATYESGFVIDKFPISRPNLTFSTLTVSNMSPEDSSIYLCSVFSPGTARETQYFGPGTRLLVL.

The chain has TRBV4-2 and TRBJ2-1, with TRBD2 identical over 9 bases. The CDR3 covers 17 residues. Per germline, CDR1 LGHNA and CDR2 YNFKEQ. V shed 5 bases, J shed 10 bases, and the junction held 18 bases outside the gene matches. The CDR3 region is CASSTYQGLAGRGEQFF. In DNA, the CDR3 is TGTGCCAGCAGCACCTACCAGGGACTAGCCGGGCGGGGAGAGCAGTTCTTC.

The chain links TRBV9 to TRBJ2-1; 8 bases match TRBD1. The CDR3 totals 16 residues. V was pared by 5 bases and J by 3 bases, with 10 bases of the junction left unmatched. The germline gives CDR1 SGDLS, CDR2 YYNGEE. The CDR3 nucleotides are TGTGCCAGCAGGGGACCCGGACAGGGAGGCTACAATGAGCAGTTCTTC. Translated, it gives CASRGPGQGGYNEQFF.

The rearrangement links TRBV2 to TRBJ2-3, with D uncertain. This CDR3 has 12 residues. Germline values: CDR1 SNHLY, CDR2 FYNNEI. The V end was cut by 6 bases, the J end by 4 bases, with 8 bases between. The CDR3 loop reads CASRRQADTQYF. The DNA for the CDR3 is TGTGCCAGCAGACGCCAGGCAGATACGCAGTATTTT.

The chain links TRBV27 to TRBJ1-2, with D hard to call. CDR1 and CDR2 from the germline V gene are MNHEY and SMNVEV (reference sequence). V lost 2 bases and J 7 bases, leaving 11 bases between the germline ends. The CDR3 totals 13 residues. Here the CDR3 DNA reads TGTGCCAGCAGTTTAAGTCCGCAGTTTGGCTACACCTTC. Residues: CASSLSPQFGYTF.

The V call is TRBV6-6, the J call TRBJ2-5, with a tentative D call TRBD1 (6 bases). Trimming removed 7 bases at V and 5 bases at J, with 14 bases between. This CDR3 comprises 13 residues. Germline V gene lookup returns CDR1 MNHNY and CDR2 SVGAGI (reference sequence). CDR3 nucleotides: TGTGCCAGCAAAGCAGGGGTTGTGGAGACCCAGTACTTC. Encoded protein: CASKAGVVETQYF.